Below, 30 T cell receptor beta chains from the same sample are listed, as sequenced in a study of T-cell memory formation after mild COVID-19. Using its own MiXCR run on the 5' RACE reads, TCRdb lists one record per CDR3 protein. The table shows around 320,000 distinct CDR3 sequences, with 19% occurring only once. What was sequenced was PBMCs or a T cell subset sorted from them (not recorded which). Every receptor here comes from a man younger than 35 who had mild COVID-19 (a few samples of this study predate the infection). Cell type and time point are not known.

This clonotype was counted a few times. The chain joins TRBV5-1 to TRBJ2-7, with 10 bases identical to TRBD2. This CDR3 is 16 amino acids long. Germline values: CDR1 SGHRS, CDR2 YFSETQ. After removal of 0 bases from V and 4 bases from J, the junction contained 7 bases not matched to a gene. In DNA, the CDR3 is TGCGCCAGCAGCTTGGGTCCTAGCGGGGGACAATACGAGCAGTACTTC. Its protein is CASSLGPSGGQYEQYF.

The chain links TRBV20-1 to TRBJ1-4; TRBD1 might be the D (6 bases). Germline V gene data show CDR1 as DFQATT and CDR2 as SNEGSKA (reference sequence). V was shortened by 5 bases and J by 7 bases, with 14 bases between the two germline ends. This CDR3 comprises 13 residues. CDR3 amino acids: CSALQGDGEKLFF. The CDR3, as DNA: TGCAGTGCTCTACAGGGAGACGGTGAAAAACTGTTTTTT.

The gene calls are TRBV7-2 and TRBJ1-5, with D possibly TRBD1 on 5 matching bases. There are 15 residues in the CDR3. Germline CDR1 SGHTA, CDR2 FQGNSA. The germline V and J ends were trimmed by 0 bases and 7 bases, with 13 bases remaining between them. CDR3 coding DNA: TGTGCCAGCAGCTTAGCAGTAGGCAGGGAACAGCCCCAGCATTTT. Encoded protein: CASSLAVGREQPQHF.

This clonotype occurred a few times. The gene calls are TRBV12-3 or TRBV12-4 and TRBJ2-7; D unclear. This CDR3 region has 11 residues. Trimming removed 5 bases from V and 5 bases from J, with 7 bases in between. The CDR3 spells CASSRSHEQYF. CDR3 sequence (DNA): TGTGCCAGCAGTCGGTCACACGAGCAGTACTTC.

This clonotype was detected a few times. This chain joins TRBV9 and TRBJ2-7; 7 bases match TRBD2. V was clipped by 0 bases and J by 2 bases; unmatched bases: 2. Germline V CDR1 and CDR2: SGDLS, YYNGEE. This CDR3 has 14 residues. The CDR3 region has the DNA TGTGCCAGCAGCGTAGGCGGGGGAACCTACGAGCAGTACTTC. Its translation: CASSVGGGTYEQYF.

This chain links TRBV7-2 with TRBJ1-2; 10 nucleotides agree with TRBD1. CDR1 is SGHTA and CDR2 is FQGNSA in the germline V gene. J lost 4 bases, V lost 5 bases, and 7 bases had no gene match. The CDR3 covers 15 residues. The CDR3 region has the DNA TGTGCCAGCAGCCAAGACAGGGGGCGTATCTATGGCTACACCTTC. Amino acid sequence: CASSQDRGRIYGYTF.

The sample holds a few counts of this clonotype. The genes are TRBV5-1 and TRBJ1-6; tentatively, D is TRBD1 (6 bases). The CDR3 length is 16 residues. Trimming shortened V by 2 bases and J by 6 bases, and 15 bases separated the two germline ends. The germline V gene encodes CDR1 SGHRS and CDR2 YFSETQ. Here the CDR3 DNA reads TGCGCCAGCAGCTTCCTTACGGGGGCGGCTAATTCACCCCTCCACTTT. As protein: CASSFLTGAANSPLHF.

The chain combines TRBV5-1 with TRBJ1-4, with TRBD1 as a possible D gene (5 bases). CDR3 length: 15 amino acids. Trimming stripped 4 bases from V and 1 base from J, with 11 bases between. Germline CDR1 and CDR2: SGHRS and YFSETQ. CDR3 amino acids: CASSVGPVTNEKLFF. In DNA, the CDR3 is TGCGCCAGCAGCGTGGGGCCGGTAACTAATGAAAAACTGTTTTTT. The whole variable domain, remainder taken from reference TRBV5-1 and TRBJ1-4, is KAGVTQTPRYLIKTRGQQVTLSCSPISGHRSVSWYQQTPGQGLQFLFEYFSETQRNKGNFPGRFSGRQFSNSRSEMNVSTLELGDSALYLCASSVGPVTNEKLFFGSGTQLSVL.

There are a few counts of this clonotype. The gene calls are TRBV11-2 and TRBJ2-5; D might be TRBD2 (6 bases). The CDR3 length is 18 residues. Trimming stripped 5 bases from V and 2 bases from J, with 24 bases between. Germline V gene sequence: CDR1 SGHAT, CDR2 FQNNGV. The CDR3 bases are TGTGCCAGCAGCCCCGACGGGTGGCTACCGGAGGGGCAAGAGACCCAGTACTTC. Its translation: CASSPDGWLPEGQETQYF. Supplemented by reference TRBV11-2 and TRBJ2-5, the full variable domain reads EAGVAQSPRYKIIEKRQSVAFWCNPISGHATLYWYQQILGQGPKLLIQFQNNGVVDDSQLPKDRFSAERLKGVDSTLKIQPAKLEDSAVYLCASSPDGWLPEGQETQYFGPGTRLLVL.

The V gene is TRBV29-1, the J gene TRBJ1-4; TRBD1 is a possible D gene (5 bases). The CDR3 extends over 13 amino acids. Between the trimmed V and J ends, which lost 7 bases and 7 bases, there was a span of 16 bases. Germline V gene sequence: CDR1 SQVTM, CDR2 ANQGSEA. This CDR3 reads CSAEFGGGEKLFF. DNA of the CDR3: TGCAGCGCGGAATTTGGGGGAGGTGAAAAACTGTTTTTT.

This rearrangement joins TRBV19 to TRBJ1-1; tentative D call: TRBD1 (6 bases). Trimming took 6 bases from V and 0 from J, leaving 11 bases between them. In germline, CDR1 is LNHDA, CDR2 SQIVND (reference sequence). CDR3 size: 14 residues. The CDR3 DNA reads as TGTGCCAGTAGGAAGAGGACAGTGAACACTGAAGCTTTCTTT. Residues: CASRKRTVNTEAFF.

The V gene is TRBV19, the J gene TRBJ1-5, with D perhaps matching TRBD1 (5 bases). Germline V gives CDR1 LNHDA, CDR2 SQIVND (reference sequence). The CDR3 consists of 15 residues. V lost 0 bases, J lost 1 base, and 7 bases lay in between. The CDR3 sequence is CASSIDWGSNQPQHF. The DNA for the CDR3 is TGTGCCAGTAGTATAGATTGGGGGAGCAATCAGCCCCAGCATTTT.

The chain has TRBV12-3 or TRBV12-4 and TRBJ2-7, with 7 nucleotides matching TRBD1. There are 15 residues in the CDR3. Trimming took 5 bases from V and 0 from J; bases not matched to a gene: 7. The CDR3 coding sequence is TGTGCCAGCAGTAACGACAGGGCCAGCTCCTACGAGCAGTACTTC. Translated, it gives CASSNDRASSYEQYF.

This chain uses TRBV27 with TRBJ2-4, with D unresolved. The CDR3 sequence is 15 residues long. Germline V lookup: CDR1 MNHEY, CDR2 SMNVEV (reference sequence). V gave up 3 bases and J gave up 0 bases, with 9 bases separating them. CDR3: CASSFIPIAKNIQYF. The CDR3 nucleotides read TGTGCCAGCAGTTTTATCCCCATAGCCAAAAACATTCAGTACTTC.

Only a few counts were recorded for this clonotype. The J gene is TRBJ1-6, the V gene TRBV5-8; the D is unclear. V was cut by 5 bases and J by 7 bases, with 4 bases left in between. This CDR3 contains 11 residues. The germline V gene encodes CDR1 SGHTS and CDR2 YDEGEE. CDR3 region: CASRMNSPLHF. DNA for the CDR3: TGTGCCAGCAGGATGAATTCACCCCTCCACTTT.

This clonotype was detected only a few times. The V and J genes are TRBV20-1 and TRBJ2-1; D call uncertain. Trimming took 6 bases from V and 5 from J, leaving 17 bases between them. This CDR3 has 14 residues. Germline V gene sequence: CDR1 DFQATT, CDR2 SNEGSKA (reference sequence). The DNA for the CDR3 is TGCAGTGCCGCCGGGTCCCTCGAAGACAATGAGCAGTTCTTC. This gives the protein CSAAGSLEDNEQFF.

This clonotype was detected a few times. This rearrangement joins TRBV7-9 to TRBJ2-7, with 11 nucleotides matching TRBD1. V trimming: 5 bases; J trimming: 3 bases; junction bases outside the gene matches: 3. This CDR3 region has 14 residues. In germline, CDR1 is SEHNR, CDR2 FQNEAQ (reference sequence). The CDR3 coding sequence is TGTGCCAGCAGCAGGACAGGGGGCATCTACGAGCAGTACTTC. This encodes CASSRTGGIYEQYF.

V gene TRBV7-6 combines with J gene TRBJ2-3; tentatively, D is TRBD1 (5 bases). Trimming cost V 1 base and J 3 bases, with 11 bases left between them. Looked up from germline, CDR1 is SGHVS and CDR2 is FNYEAQ. The CDR3 has 15 residues. CDR3 coding DNA: TGTGCCAGCAGCTTAGAAGGGGAACAGACAGATACGCAGTATTTT. As protein: CASSLEGEQTDTQYF.

This clonotype was detected a few times. The genes are TRBV7-2 and TRBJ1-2, with D maybe TRBD1 (6 bases). Germline loops: CDR1 SGHTA, CDR2 FQGNSA. CDR3 length: 13 residues. The V end was cut by 6 bases, the J end by 8 bases, with 16 bases between. The CDR3 here is CASSPGTTGGYTF. CDR3 nucleotide sequence: TGTGCCAGCAGTCCCGGGACAACGGGAGGCTACACCTTC.

The V call is TRBV7-8, the J call TRBJ1-1; D unclear. Looked up from germline, CDR1 is SGHVS and CDR2 is FQNEAQ. There are 14 residues in the CDR3. Trimming left V 4 bases short and J 4 bases short, with 13 bases between. CDR3 in DNA: TGTGCCAGCAGCTCCGCAGGTTGGAGCACTGAAGCTTTCTTT. Residues: CASSSAGWSTEAFF.

There are many counts of this clonotype. The V gene is TRBV11-2, the J gene TRBJ2-5; D call uncertain. V was pared by 1 base and J by 5 bases, with 17 bases between. The CDR3 is 16 residues long. Germline-derived CDR1 and CDR2 are SGHAT and FQNNGV. The CDR3 protein is CASSLAPQWLGETQYF. CDR3 in DNA: TGTGCCAGCAGCTTAGCCCCCCAGTGGTTAGGGGAGACCCAGTACTTC.

This clonotype was found a few times. The J gene is TRBJ1-6, the V gene TRBV28; 8 nucleotides agree with TRBD1. The germline gives CDR1 MDHEN, CDR2 SYDVKM. The CDR3 has 15 residues. V lost 1 base, J lost 8 bases, and 4 bases stayed unmatched. The DNA of the CDR3 is TGTGCCAGCAGTTTATCCAGGGGGCTTGATTCACCCCTCCACTTT. It translates to CASSLSRGLDSPLHF.

This clonotype has only a few counts. V is TRBV7-2 and J is TRBJ1-1; no firm D call. The CDR3 totals 20 residues. The V gene lost 3 bases and the J gene lost 0 bases, with 26 bases spanning the gap. Per germline, CDR1 SGHTA and CDR2 FQGNSA. CDR3 DNA sequence: TGTGCCAGCAGCTTCACTATATCGAGAGGGCTTAACGTTGTGAACACTGAAGCTTTCTTT. This sequence encodes CASSFTISRGLNVVNTEAFF.

This clonotype was picked up a small number of times. This CDR3 is CSASQGGSGANVLTF. The CDR3 region has the DNA TGCAGTGCTTCCCAGGGAGGCTCTGGGGCCAACGTCCTGACTTTC. This sequence joins TRBV20-1 and TRBJ2-6, with D perhaps TRBD2 (6 bases). V was clipped by 5 bases and J by 0 bases, with 11 bases between them. The CDR3 runs 15 residues. Germline V gene data show CDR1 as DFQATT and CDR2 as SNEGSKA (reference sequence).

The genes are TRBV20-1 and TRBJ1-4; D gene uncertain. V lost 0 bases and J lost 5, with 7 bases in between. Germline CDR1 is DFQATT and CDR2 is SNEGSKA (reference sequence). This CDR3 region has 13 residues. For the CDR3, the DNA is TGCAGTGCTAGAGAGAACACGAATGAAAAACTGTTTTTT. It is translated as CSARENTNEKLFF.

This clonotype has just a few counts. V and J are TRBV20-1 and TRBJ2-6; D might be TRBD2 (6 bases). V lost 5 bases and J lost 1, with 18 bases in between. The germline V gene has CDR1 DFQATT and CDR2 SNEGSKA (reference sequence). CDR3 size: 17 residues. The CDR3 coding sequence is TGCAGTGCTCCCGGACGGGGAGGAGAATCTGGGGCCAACGTCCTGACTTTC. Its translation is CSAPGRGGESGANVLTF.

The rearrangement links TRBV4-3 to TRBJ2-5; tentatively, D is TRBD2 (5 bases). V shed 3 bases and J shed 6 bases, with 14 bases lying between them. CDR1 LGHNA and CDR2 YSLEER come from the germline V gene. The CDR3 has 14 amino acids. CDR3 DNA: TGCGCCAGCAGCCATGCCGGGCTCGGGAAGACCCAGTACTTC. It yields the protein CASSHAGLGKTQYF.

This sequence joins TRBV7-2 and TRBJ2-2, with TRBD1 matching over 7 bases. The germline CDR1 and CDR2 sequences are SGHTA and FQGNSA. The CDR3 extends over 13 amino acids. V shed 5 bases and J 6 bases; nucleotides not matched to a gene: 3. The chain's CDR3 is CASSDGTAGELFF. The CDR3, as DNA: TGTGCCAGCAGCGACGGGACAGCCGGGGAGCTGTTTTTT.

The chain links TRBV5-1 to TRBJ1-1; D remains unclear. Germline V gives CDR1 SGHRS, CDR2 YFSETQ. CDR3 size: 16 residues. Trimming removed 4 bases at V and 4 bases at J, with 20 bases between. CDR3 amino acids: CASSPGPSAWGTEAFF. CDR3 bases: TGCGCCAGCAGCCCCGGGCCTTCAGCCTGGGGCACTGAAGCTTTCTTT.

The rearrangement links TRBV11-2 to TRBJ2-3, with D unresolved. Between the trimmed V and J ends, which lost 5 bases and 2 bases, there was a span of 11 bases. Germline CDR1 and CDR2: SGHAT and FQNNGV. CDR3 length equals 14 residues. CDR3 nucleotides: TGTGCCAGCAGCCCATGGGGATCCACAGATACGCAGTATTTT. Its protein product is CASSPWGSTDTQYF.